These 10 T cell receptor beta chains came from one sample sequenced in a study of tumor-infiltrating lymphocytes in primary liver carcinoma. Unsorted bulk tissue, about 19-31 mg of it, served as the source for co-extraction of RNA and DNA. Synthesis of TCR beta cDNA was carried out from 500 ng total RNA with a constant-region primer. Libraries of TCR beta came from three nested multiplex PCR rounds with slightly modified ARM-PCR. Investigators reported that the first two PCR rounds, at around 9 cycles each, used TRBV1-TRBV30 forward primers with a C-beta reverse primer. MiXCR, applied by TCRdb to the multiplex PCR reads, yields one record per CDR3 protein. Of around 40,000 distinct CDR3 sequences in the sample, around 72% were seen once. Sequenced sample: liver tumor tissue from sampling region 2. The subset here: tumor region T2, inferior pole. The source of these receptors is a man in his forties with primary liver carcinoma and hepatitis B virus infection.

As concerns this clonotype: Here the CDR3 omits its conserved ending phenylalanine or tryptophan, so a read error is the likely source. The chain uses TRBV6-2 or TRBV6-3 and TRBJ1-1, with 7 positions matching TRBD1. Germline loops: CDR1 MNHEY, CDR2 SVGEGT. CDR3 length equals 13 residues. The CDR3 loop reads CASSRQGYTEAFI. The CDR3 nucleotides read TGTGCAAGCAGTCGACAGGGTTACACTGAAGCTTTCATT.

This clonotype was observed a single time. An end of the junction differs from the germline gene, which may be a read error. This chain uses TRBV5-1 with TRBJ2-1; TRBD1 or TRBD2 may be the D gene (5 bases each). There are 13 residues in the CDR3. Germline V lookup: CDR1 SGHRS, CDR2 YFSETQ. This CDR3 reads CPSSLGGDDEQFF. CDR3 DNA: TGCCCCAGCAGCTTAGGTGGGGACGATGAGCAGTTCTTC. Drawing the rest from reference TRBV5-1 and TRBJ2-1, the complete variable domain is KAGVTQTPRYLIKTRGQQVTLSCSPISGHRSVSWYQQTPGQGLQFLFEYFSETQRNKGNFPGRFSGRQFSNSRSEMNVSTLELGDSALYLCPSSLGGDDEQFFGPGTRLTVL.

The chain uses TRBV5-1 and TRBJ2-3, with TRBD2 as a possible D gene (5 bases). Germline-derived CDR1 and CDR2 are SGHRS and YFSETQ. CDR3 length: 16 residues. V was clipped by 5 bases and J by 2 bases, with 18 bases between them. CDR3 DNA: TGCGCCAGCAGGGTGTCTAGCAGGAGTTCCACAGATACGCAGTATTTT. Its protein product is CASRVSSRSSTDTQYF.

On this clonotype: Germline is not matched at one junction end, which may reflect a read error. V usage is TRBV5-4 and J usage is TRBJ2-4, with 8 nucleotides matching TRBD1. The germline gives CDR1 SGHNT, CDR2 YYREEE (reference sequence). This CDR3 is 15 amino acids long. The CDR3 region is CANSLGAGGVDIQYF. In nucleotides, the CDR3 is TGTGCCAACAGCTTGGGGGCAGGGGGCGTGGACATTCAATACTTC.

This clonotype has just one count. Its ends do not fully match the called genes, so a read error is possible. The V call is TRBV6-6, the J call TRBJ2-1; D tentatively fits TRBD1 or TRBD2 (6 bases each). Germline CDR1 is MNHNY and CDR2 is SVGAGI (reference sequence). There are 14 residues in the CDR3. CDR3 in amino acids: CASNDSRGRNEQLF. Written as DNA, the CDR3 is TGTGCCAGCAATGACTCGAGGGGGAGGAATGAGCAGCTCTTC.

This clonotype was seen just once. A read error may account for a junction end that differs from germline. The V call is TRBV4-2, the J call TRBJ2-2, with 7 bases aligning to TRBD2. The germline gives CDR1 LGHNA, CDR2 YNFKEQ. This CDR3 is 16 amino acids long. The CDR3 nucleotides are TGTGCTAGCAACCAAGAATGGCGGGAGTGCACCGGGGAGCTGTTTTTT. Amino acids: CASNQEWRECTGELFF.

A remark on this clonotype: A read error may produce the germline difference seen at one junction end. The chain uses TRBV6-2 or TRBV6-3 and TRBJ2-7, with 12 bases identical to TRBD2. The germline V gene encodes CDR1 MNHEY and CDR2 SVGEGT. The CDR3 runs to 17 residues. This CDR3 is CASTYDGRTSGIYGRYF. The CDR3, as DNA: TGTGCCAGCACTTACGATGGGAGGACTAGCGGGATCTACGGGCGGTACTTC.

Here the CDR3 DNA reads TGCGCCAGCAGCTTCGTGTCACCCTACGAGCAGTACTTC. Protein product: CASSFVSPYEQYF. The chain employs TRBV5-1 and TRBJ2-7; no clear D. The CDR3 contains 13 residues. V was trimmed by 2 bases and J by 2 bases, leaving 8 bases between them. The germline CDR1 and CDR2 sequences are SGHRS and YFSETQ.

In this sample, this clonotype turned up many times. This chain links TRBV28 with TRBJ2-7; TRBD1 might be the D (5 bases). Trimming cost V 6 bases and J 0 bases, with 12 bases left between them. CDR3 length: 14 residues. Germline V gene sequence: CDR1 MDHEN, CDR2 SYDVKM. The CDR3 DNA sequence: TGTGCCAGCAGAAAGGGGAAGAGCTCCTACGAGCAGTACTTC. As protein: CASRKGKSSYEQYF.

This chain joins TRBV4-1 and TRBJ1-1, with 7 bases aligning to TRBD1. CDR1 and CDR2 from the germline V gene are MGHRA and YSYEKL. The CDR3 runs to 17 residues. Unmatched junction bases numbered 26, after V lost 6 bases and J lost 13 bases. CDR3 DNA sequence: TGCGCCAGCAGGTCTACTTCCACAGGGGCTGTTATTGATGGAGGTTTCTTT. Translating gives CASRSTSTGAVIDGGFF.